A selection of T cell receptor beta chains follows, all from one sample in a study of early T cells in non-severe SARS-CoV-2 infection. TCRdb ran MiXCR on the 5' RACE reads and lists one entry per CDR3 protein. In the table there are approximately 79,000 distinct CDR3 sequences, roughly 13% of which are singletons. Sequencing used whole blood. The origin of the receptors is an adult who was a healthcare worker with PCR-confirmed SARS-CoV-2 infection or an uninfected control (not recorded which). Each CDR3 is given without its conserved first and last residue.

TRBV7-8,ASSLVRGNEKLF
TRBV7-2,ASSSTGRPRGSNEQF
TRBV7-9,ASSLEEGSHYEQY
TRBV7-2,ASTKSSGADTQY
TRBV4-2,ASSQETDTQY
TRBV11-2,ASSWRRGRGTGELF
TRBV27,ASSLSSGSFPF
TRBV11-2,ASTIVEHEQETQY
TRBV28,ASSLGGRTLF
TRBV5-1,ASSPRTPGELF
TRBV11-2,ASSLGGAGLNEQY
TRBV20-1,SAREPPRTGRFDTDTQY
TRBV27,ASSLGSGGEQY
TRBV7-9,ASSSTSHRTDTQY
TRBV28,ASSLASPLH
TRBV5-6,ASSLYGGRNYGYT
TRBV12-3/TRBV12-4,ASSRGSRRGTGELF
TRBV7-9,ASSFSGDRAYEQY
TRBV30,AWSGTEYGYT
TRBV20-1,SAQDRGSAEAF
TRBV7-2,ASSLVPATNEKLF
TRBV30,AHLENLSGNTIY
TRBV7-2,ASSLGTASQY
TRBV29-1,SGIQGNNEQF
TRBV29-1,SSGPEQF
TRBV3-1,ASSHRGGRNTEAF
TRBV7-2,ASSHTGVNSPLH
TRBV6-2/TRBV6-3,ASSYRTAQETQY
TRBV20-1,SARDPPSETQY
TRBV2,ASNQPFSTDTQY
TRBV9,ASSPDMGVSYEQY
TRBV4-3,ASSPDRGGDTQY
TRBV6-5,ASSYLSSGRGANTGELF
TRBV6-2/TRBV6-3,ASRNRTFSSYEQY
TRBV9,ASSVTGTIVDTQY
TRBV20-1,SARERGVQPQH
TRBV4-2,ASSQAEGGQETQY
TRBV7-2,ASSLVSSGNTIY
TRBV20-1,SARDLSGGFTYEQY
TRBV4-3,ASSQTQKNIQY
TRBV13,ASSGGQGAYEQY
TRBV18,ASSPPGKASARNEQY
TRBV18,ASSSDRTGVNTEAF
TRBV20-1,SAQNRGGANTEAF
TRBV11-2,ASSSNTGFYEQY
TRBV6-6,ASRYLQGLNTEAF
TRBV9,ASRAGDSYNEQF
TRBV2,ASSPARGLYEQY
TRBV27,ASSFARNAPLH
TRBV29-1,SVLAGGEQY
TRBV5-1,ASSIGQGNTDTQY
TRBV5-1,ASSTTGTTSYNEQF
TRBV6-1,ASSEASGGIETQY
TRBV9,ASSVDTDTQY
TRBV12-3/TRBV12-4,ASGTVFYEQY
TRBV6-2/TRBV6-3,ASSWEPVNVLT
TRBV5-4,ASSLGGVTGELF